These 16 T cell receptor beta chains came from one sample sequenced in a study of T cells expressing NK-cell markers. TCRdb reprocessed the 5' RACE reads and stores each CDR3 protein as one record, lacking DNA. The sample totals 400,000 to 450,000 distinct CDR3 sequences. The sequencing input was blood T cells: a sorted CD56 or NKG2C T cell subset, CD4+ or CD8+ T cells, or bulk PBMC T cells (not recorded which). The receptors come from a woman between 18 and 69 years old in good health.

The chain is built from TRBV7-9 and TRBJ2-1; the D gene TCRdb calls, TRBD1, cannot be checked with no DNA. This CDR3 region has 13 residues. The germline CDR1 and CDR2 sequences are SEHNR and FQNEAQ (reference sequence). CDR3 loop: CASSSGIFNEQFF.

This sequence joins TRBV7-2 and TRBJ2-1. The CDR3 totals 12 residues. Looked up from germline, CDR1 is SGHTA and CDR2 is FQGNSA. The CDR3: CASSVSGPEQFF. Full variable domain (missing parts from reference TRBV7-2 and TRBJ2-1): GAGVSQSPSNKVTEKGKDVELRCDPISGHTALYWYRQSLGQGLEFLIYFQGNSAPDKSGLPSDRFSAERTGGSVSTLTIQRTQQEDSAVYLCASSVSGPEQFFGPGTRLTVL.

The chain is built from TRBV5-4 and TRBJ2-1; checking the TCRdb D call of TRBD2 is not possible without DNA. Germline-derived CDR1 and CDR2 are SGHNT and YYREEE (reference sequence). The CDR3 runs 15 residues. CDR3 region: CASSLSGGNYNEQFF.

The CDR3 here is CASSSGITIYF. The chain joins TRBV19 to TRBJ1-3; TCRdb's D gene call, TRBD1, goes unchecked for lack of DNA. This CDR3 is built from 11 residues. Per germline, CDR1 LNHDA and CDR2 SQIVND (reference sequence).

The chain links TRBV20-1 to TRBJ2-1; TCRdb's D call, TRBD2, is unchecked because there is no DNA. The CDR3 covers 13 residues. Germline V lookup: CDR1 DFQATT, CDR2 SNEGSKA (reference sequence). CDR3 in amino acids: CSAGLAGANEQFF.

The chain has TRBV12-3 or TRBV12-4 and TRBJ2-3; there is no DNA to check the TCRdb D call of TRBD2. The CDR3 covers 16 residues. CDR3 sequence: CASSFFSGGGTDTQYF.

This rearrangement joins TRBV7-2 to TRBJ1-6. The CDR3 runs 15 residues. Looked up from germline, CDR1 is SGHTA and CDR2 is FQGNSA. CDR3 protein: CASSLSQGGNSPLHF.

The rearrangement joins TRBV7-9 to TRBJ1-1. The CDR3 covers 13 residues. Germline V lookup: CDR1 SEHNR, CDR2 FQNEAQ (reference sequence). Here the CDR3 reads CASSLFGRAEAFF. Combining the CDR3 with reference TRBV7-9 and TRBJ1-1 gives the whole variable domain DTGVSQNPRHKITKRGQNVTFRCDPISEHNRLYWYRQTLGQGPEFLTYFQNEAQLEKSRLLSDRFSAERPKGSFSTLEIQRTEQGDSAMYLCASSLFGRAEAFFGQGTRLTVV.

V is TRBV20-1 and J is TRBJ2-7; there is no DNA to check the TCRdb D call of TRBD2. The germline gives CDR1 DFQATT, CDR2 SNEGSKA (reference sequence). The CDR3 runs to 16 residues. The CDR3 reads CSAGPPKAGGPYEQYF.

The chain uses TRBV12-3 or TRBV12-4 and TRBJ2-1; with no DNA, the TCRdb D assignment of TRBD1 cannot be verified. The CDR3 runs 14 residues. The CDR3 is CASIRDHTYNEQFF.

The chain recombines TRBV7-9 with TRBJ2-1. The CDR3 is 13 amino acids. Germline CDR1 SEHNR, CDR2 FQNEAQ (reference sequence). The CDR3 here is CASSSGLDNEQFF.

The chain is built from TRBV11-2 and TRBJ2-5; checking the TCRdb D call of TRBD2 is not possible without DNA. This CDR3 contains 16 residues. CDR1 and CDR2 (germline): SGHAT, FQNNGV. This CDR3 is CASSLVTSGYQETQYF.

V and J are TRBV19 and TRBJ2-1. Per germline, CDR1 LNHDA and CDR2 SQIVND (reference sequence). This CDR3 is 15 amino acids long. The CDR3 here is CATIFTGGSYNEQFF.

The chain uses TRBV7-2 and TRBJ2-3; there is no DNA to check the TCRdb D call of TRBD2. Germline loops: CDR1 SGHTA, CDR2 FQGNSA. CDR3 length equals 17 residues. The CDR3 reads CASSLMGDPFSGRAQYF.

The chain couples TRBV20-1 to TRBJ2-2; TCRdb reports TRBD2, a call that lacks DNA to check it against. Germline assignment: CDR1 DFQATT and CDR2 SNEGSKA (reference sequence). This CDR3 has 16 amino acids. The CDR3 sequence: CSAPALGERDTGELFF.

The V and J genes are TRBV12-3 or TRBV12-4 and TRBJ1-2; TCRdb proposes TRBD1, but this gene call is untestable without DNA. This CDR3 has 13 amino acids. CDR3 amino acids: CASRKGQGSGYTF.